Below, 21 T cell receptor beta chains from the same sample are listed, as sequenced in a study of CD8 T cells in acute hepatitis C reinfection (dated by TCRdb to about 2021). Library preparation used the immunoSEQ multiplex PCR assay. TCRdb took this table from immuneACCESS and kept in-frame rearrangements with V and J called. Such tables lack part of the clones; where checked against another copy, unresolved V genes explain under half of the gap, and the rest is unexplained. Recorded for this sample are around 34,000 clones; approximately 87% of them occurred a single time. 0.5% of the sample belongs to the ten largest clones. Interpreted using the paper, the time point label stands for: naive CD8 control sorted from an acute-time-point sample. Sequencing was done on a sample of naive CD8+ T cells from PBMCs. What the cell subset or site label conveys for this sample: sorted total naive CD45RO-negative CD8+ T cells. These receptors all stem from a man aged 30 to 39 with chronic hepatitis C.

The genes are TRBV4-1 and TRBJ1-6, with TRBD1 as a possible D gene (6 bases). This CDR3 comprises 16 residues. Germline V gene sequence: CDR1 MGHRA, CDR2 YSYEKL. Trimming shortened V by 2 bases and J by 8 bases, and 16 bases separated the two germline ends. The CDR3 protein is CASSQIARGRDSPLHF. The CDR3 DNA reads TGCGCCAGCAGCCAAATTGCCAGGGGTAGAGATTCACCCCTCCACTTT.

The CDR3 region is CASSVGVHSGNTIYF. In nucleotides, the CDR3 is TGTGCCAGCAGCGTGGGGGTTCACTCCGGAAACACCATATATTTT. The chain is built from TRBV9 and TRBJ1-3; D is possibly TRBD1 (5 bases). Between the trimmed V and J ends, which lost 2 bases and 4 bases, there was a span of 13 bases. CDR1 SGDLS and CDR2 YYNGEE come from the germline V gene. The length of the CDR3 is 15 residues.

The chain is built from TRBV19 and TRBJ1-1, with D tentatively TRBD1 (6 bases). V lost 10 bases and J lost 5, with 14 bases in between. Germline CDR1 and CDR2: LNHDA and SQIVND (reference sequence). This CDR3 comprises 12 residues. The CDR3 region is CATTKGGTEAFF. In DNA form, the CDR3 reads TGTGCCACTACTAAAGGGGGGACTGAAGCTTTCTTT.

The V and J genes are TRBV29-1 and TRBJ1-1, with D unresolved. The CDR3 loop spans 12 amino acids. Per the germline V gene, CDR1 is SQVTM and CDR2 is ANQGSEA. Trimming cost V 6 bases and J 1 base, with 9 bases left between them. CDR3 amino acids: CSVQLQNTEAFF. The CDR3 bases are TGCAGCGTCCAACTACAGAACACTGAAGCTTTCTTT.

This clone was seen only once. The J gene is TRBJ2-6, the V gene TRBV7-9, with D hard to call. Trimming took off 8 bases at V and 1 base at J, with 24 bases between the two ends. This CDR3 contains 19 residues. Germline CDR1 SEHNR, CDR2 FQNEAQ (reference sequence). The CDR3 is CASRTTQMVAVSGANVLTF. CDR3 sequence (DNA): TGTGCCAGCCGAACTACTCAGATGGTCGCCGTGTCTGGGGCCAACGTCCTGACTTTC.

The V gene is TRBV25-1, the J gene TRBJ1-2, with a tentative D call TRBD1 (5 bases). This CDR3 has 11 amino acids. The V and J ends lost 5 bases and 8 bases respectively, with 9 bases between them. CDR1 and CDR2 from the germline V gene are MGHDK and SYGVNS. The CDR3 DNA reads as TGTGCCAGCAGTTTGGGGCTCGGCTACACCTTC. Translating gives CASSLGLGYTF.

The chain has TRBV7-9 and TRBJ1-1; D is uncertain. Germline V gene sequence: CDR1 SEHNR, CDR2 FQNEAQ (reference sequence). Deletions cut 5 bases from V and 2 bases from J, with 9 bases between. This CDR3 is built from 13 residues. CDR3 region: CASSTSSNTEAFF. The CDR3 DNA reads TGTGCCAGCAGCACATCAAGCAACACTGAAGCTTTCTTT.

The genes are TRBV6-5 and TRBJ2-2; D is unresolved. CDR1 MNHEY and CDR2 SVGAGI come from the germline V gene. This CDR3 has 12 amino acids. V was pared by 3 bases and J by 6 bases, with 5 bases between. CDR3 DNA: TGTGCCAGCAGTTATGGGTCCGGGGAGCTGTTTTTT. Its translation: CASSYGSGELFF.

This chain's CDR3 is CASREAGDGYGYTF. The CDR3 nucleotides read TGTGCCAGCCGCGAGGCGGGGGACGGCTATGGCTACACCTTC. This chain joins TRBV19 and TRBJ1-2, with D tentatively TRBD1 (5 bases). CDR1 and CDR2 (germline): LNHDA, SQIVND (reference sequence). The CDR3 extends over 14 amino acids. The V gene lost 9 bases and the J gene lost 4 bases, with 18 bases spanning the gap.

V usage is TRBV6-1 and J usage is TRBJ2-3; the D gene is possibly TRBD1 (6 bases). Deletions cut 1 base from V and 5 bases from J, with 13 bases between. From germline, CDR1 is MNHNS and CDR2 SASEGT. This CDR3 region has 15 residues. The CDR3, as DNA: TGTGCCAGCAGTGAAGACGGACAGTATCTAGATACGCAGTATTTT. It translates to CASSEDGQYLDTQYF.

The rearrangement uses TRBV21-1 and TRBJ1-5. TRBV21-1 represents a pseudogene. CDR3 size: 16 residues. CDR3 amino acids: CASSKGGLGSNQPQHF. CDR3 DNA sequence: TGTGCCAGCAGCAAAGGCGGCCTGGGGAGCAATCAGCCCCAGCATTTT.

This clone appeared a few times. The chain uses TRBV9 and TRBJ2-5, with D perhaps matching TRBD1 (6 bases). The V gene's germline CDR1 is SGDLS and CDR2 YYNGEE. The CDR3 is made up of 16 amino acids. Trimming left V 4 bases short and J 3 bases short, with 19 bases between. CDR3 protein: CASSSPGQTMEETQYF. For the CDR3, the DNA is TGTGCCAGCAGCTCCCCCGGACAGACCATGGAAGAGACCCAGTACTTC.

This clone was detected once. This sequence joins TRBV19 and TRBJ2-3, with 15 bases matching TRBD2. J gave up 3 bases and V 3 bases, and 1 base lay outside the gene matches. Germline CDR1 LNHDA, CDR2 SQIVND (reference sequence). This CDR3 contains 16 residues. The CDR3 spells CASSIGLAGGTDTQYF. In DNA, the CDR3 is TGTGCCAGTAGTATCGGACTAGCGGGAGGGACAGATACGCAGTATTTT.

This sequence joins TRBV27 and TRBJ1-1, with D possibly TRBD1 on 5 matching bases. Germline CDR1 MNHEY, CDR2 SMNVEV (reference sequence). The CDR3 has 14 amino acids. V was shortened by 4 bases and J by 6 bases, with 15 bases between the two germline ends. DNA for the CDR3: TGTGCCAGCAGTTCCCCAGGGATGGAGGCTGAAGCTTTCTTT. Encoded protein: CASSSPGMEAEAFF.

The chain carries TRBV28 and TRBJ2-7, with D perhaps matching TRBD1 (5 bases). V was shortened by 5 bases and J by 5 bases, with 22 bases between the two germline ends. The CDR3 sequence is 16 residues long. Germline loops: CDR1 MDHEN, CDR2 SYDVKM. CDR3 in DNA: TGTGCCAGCAGTCCCCCGACAGAGCCCCCTCTCAACGAGCAGTACTTC. As protein: CASSPPTEPPLNEQYF.

The chain links TRBV7-9 to TRBJ2-5; 7 nucleotides match TRBD2. V lost 5 bases, J lost 5 bases, and 11 bases stayed unmatched. Germline loops: CDR1 SEHNR, CDR2 FQNEAQ (reference sequence). The CDR3 runs 15 residues. Written as DNA, the CDR3 is TGTGCCAGCAGCCCGTGGAACCGGGGGGTGGAGACCCAGTACTTC. As protein: CASSPWNRGVETQYF.

The chain employs TRBV5-4 and TRBJ2-3, with D hard to call. Per the germline V gene, CDR1 is SGHNT and CDR2 is YYREEE (reference sequence). Trimming left V 1 base short and J 1 base short, with 4 bases between. CDR3 length: 13 amino acids. The CDR3 protein is CASSLWRTDTQYF. DNA for the CDR3: TGTGCCAGCAGCTTGTGGCGCACAGATACGCAGTATTTT.

The CDR3 loop is CASSLSGTGHEQYF. DNA of the CDR3: TGTGCCAGCAGTTTGTCCGGGACAGGCCACGAGCAGTACTTC. V usage is TRBV6-5 and J usage is TRBJ2-7; 8 bases line up with TRBD1. The CDR3 covers 14 residues. With 4 bases clipped from V and 5 bases from J, the junction kept 7 bases outside the gene matches. Germline V gives CDR1 MNHEY, CDR2 SVGAGI.

The chain has TRBV2 and TRBJ1-2; TRBD1 matches at 9 bases. V gave up 11 bases and J gave up 5 bases; unmatched junction bases: 6. CDR1 and CDR2 (germline): SNHLY, FYNNEI. CDR3 length: 12 residues. The CDR3 DNA reads as TGTGCCCTGACAGGGGGAATTTATGGCTACACCTTC. Protein: CALTGGIYGYTF.

This clone was picked up a small number of times. The chain is built from TRBV13 and TRBJ2-3; D not certain. Germline V gives CDR1 PRHDT, CDR2 FYEKMQ (reference sequence). V was cut by 5 bases and J by 1 base, with 4 bases left in between. CDR3 length: 12 residues. The DNA of the CDR3 is TGTGCCAGCAGCAGAGGCACAGATACGCAGTATTTT. It specifies CASSRGTDTQYF.

This chain uses TRBV7-9 with TRBJ1-1, with a tentative D call TRBD1 (6 bases). There are 13 residues in the CDR3. Germline CDR1 SEHNR, CDR2 FQNEAQ (reference sequence). V was cut by 11 bases and J by 0 bases, with 13 bases left in between. CDR3 bases: TGTGCCCTATTACAGGGCATGAACACTGAAGCTTTCTTT. It specifies CALLQGMNTEAFF. The entire variable domain, with the rest obtained from reference TRBV7-9 and TRBJ1-1, is as follows: DTGVSQNPRHKITKRGQNVTFRCDPISEHNRLYWYRQTLGQGPEFLTYFQNEAQLEKSRLLSDRFSAERPKGSFSTLEIQRTEQGDSAMYLCALLQGMNTEAFFGQGTRLTVV.